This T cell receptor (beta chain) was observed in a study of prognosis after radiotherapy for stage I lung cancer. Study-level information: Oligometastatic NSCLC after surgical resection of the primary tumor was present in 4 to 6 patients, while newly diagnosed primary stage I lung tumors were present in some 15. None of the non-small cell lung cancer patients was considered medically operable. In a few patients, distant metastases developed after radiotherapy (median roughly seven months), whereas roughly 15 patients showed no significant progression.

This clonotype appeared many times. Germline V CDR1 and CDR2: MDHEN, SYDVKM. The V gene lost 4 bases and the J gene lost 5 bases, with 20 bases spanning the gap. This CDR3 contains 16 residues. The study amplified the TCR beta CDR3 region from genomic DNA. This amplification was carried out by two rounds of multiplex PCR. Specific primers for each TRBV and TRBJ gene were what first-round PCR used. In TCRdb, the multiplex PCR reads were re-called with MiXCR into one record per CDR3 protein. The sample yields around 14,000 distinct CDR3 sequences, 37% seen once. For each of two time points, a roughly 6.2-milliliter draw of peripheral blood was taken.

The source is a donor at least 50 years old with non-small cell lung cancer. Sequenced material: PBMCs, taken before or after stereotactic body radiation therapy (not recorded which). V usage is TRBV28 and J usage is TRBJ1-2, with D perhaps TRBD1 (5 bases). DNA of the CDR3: TGTGCCAGCAGTTCCCACATACTCAGGGTTAAGTATGGCTACACCTTC. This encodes CASSSHILRVKYGYTF.